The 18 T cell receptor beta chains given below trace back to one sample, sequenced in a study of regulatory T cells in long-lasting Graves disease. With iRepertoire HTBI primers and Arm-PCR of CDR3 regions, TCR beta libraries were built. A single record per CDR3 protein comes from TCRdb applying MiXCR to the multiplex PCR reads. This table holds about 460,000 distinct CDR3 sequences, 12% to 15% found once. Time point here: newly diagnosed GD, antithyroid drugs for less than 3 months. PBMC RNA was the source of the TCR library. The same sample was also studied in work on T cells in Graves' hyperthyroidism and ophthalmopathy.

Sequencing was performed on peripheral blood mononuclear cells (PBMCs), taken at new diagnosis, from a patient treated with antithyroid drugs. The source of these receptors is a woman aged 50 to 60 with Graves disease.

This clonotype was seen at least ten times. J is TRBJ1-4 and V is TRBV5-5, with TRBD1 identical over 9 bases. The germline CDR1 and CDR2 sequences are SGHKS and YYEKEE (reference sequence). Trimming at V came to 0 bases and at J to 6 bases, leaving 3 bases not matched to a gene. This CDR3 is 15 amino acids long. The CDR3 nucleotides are TGTGCCAGCAGCTTGGATGGGACAGGGTATGAAAAACTGTTTTTT. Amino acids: CASSLDGTGYEKLFF.

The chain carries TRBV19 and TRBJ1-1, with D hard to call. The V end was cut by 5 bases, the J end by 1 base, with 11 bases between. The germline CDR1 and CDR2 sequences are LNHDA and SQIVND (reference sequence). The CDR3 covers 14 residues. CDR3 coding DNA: TGTGCCAGTAGTTTCCTTTCGACGAACACTGAAGCTTTCTTT. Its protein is CASSFLSTNTEAFF.

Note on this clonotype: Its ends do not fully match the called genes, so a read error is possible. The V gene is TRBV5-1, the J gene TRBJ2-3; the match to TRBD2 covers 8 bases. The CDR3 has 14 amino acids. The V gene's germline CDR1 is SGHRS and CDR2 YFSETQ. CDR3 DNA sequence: TGTGCCAGCAGACCAGCGGGAGTTGCAGATACGCAGTATTTT. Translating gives CASRPAGVADTQYF. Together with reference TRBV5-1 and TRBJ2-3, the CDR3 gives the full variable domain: KAGVTQTPRYLIKTRGQQVTLSCSPISGHRSVSWYQQTPGQGLQFLFEYFSETQRNKGNFPGRFSGRQFSNSRSEMNVSTLELGDSALYLCASRPAGVADTQYFGPGTRLTVL.

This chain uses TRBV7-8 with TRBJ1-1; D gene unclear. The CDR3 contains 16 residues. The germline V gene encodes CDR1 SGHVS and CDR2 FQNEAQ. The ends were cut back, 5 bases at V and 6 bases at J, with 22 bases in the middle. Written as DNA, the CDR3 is TGTGCCAGCAGCCCCAGATGGGTGGATGGAAGGGCTGAAGCTTTCTTT. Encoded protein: CASSPRWVDGRAEAFF.

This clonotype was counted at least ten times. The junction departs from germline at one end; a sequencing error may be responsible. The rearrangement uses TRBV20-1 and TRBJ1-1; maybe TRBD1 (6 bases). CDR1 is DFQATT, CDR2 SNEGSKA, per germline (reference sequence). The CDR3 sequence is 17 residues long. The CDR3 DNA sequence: TGCAGTGCTAGATATCCCTTCAGGACAGATTTGAACCCTGAAGCTTTCTTT. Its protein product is CSARYPFRTDLNPEAFF.

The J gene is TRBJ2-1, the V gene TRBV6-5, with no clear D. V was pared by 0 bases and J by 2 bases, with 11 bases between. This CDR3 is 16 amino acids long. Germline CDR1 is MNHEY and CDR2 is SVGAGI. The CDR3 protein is CASSYSDVKPYNEQFF. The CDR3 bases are TGTGCCAGCAGTTACTCAGACGTGAAGCCCTACAATGAGCAGTTCTTC.

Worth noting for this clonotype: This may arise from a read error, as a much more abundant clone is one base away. CDR3 region: CASSRTSGSVDTQYF. CDR3 DNA sequence: TGTGCCAGCAGCCGGACTAGCGGGAGTGTAGATACGCAGTATTTT. The V gene is TRBV5-4, the J gene TRBJ2-3; 13 bases match TRBD2. In germline, CDR1 is SGHNT, CDR2 YYREEE (reference sequence). This CDR3 has 15 residues. The V segment lost 4 bases and the J segment 5 bases; nucleotides outside the gene matches: 4. Complete variable domain (other parts from reference TRBV5-4 and TRBJ2-3): ETGVTQSPTHLIKTRGQQVTLRCSSQSGHNTVSWYQQALGQGPQFIFQYYREEENGRGNFPPRFSGLQFPNYSSELNVNALELDDSALYLCASSRTSGSVDTQYFGPGTRLTVL.

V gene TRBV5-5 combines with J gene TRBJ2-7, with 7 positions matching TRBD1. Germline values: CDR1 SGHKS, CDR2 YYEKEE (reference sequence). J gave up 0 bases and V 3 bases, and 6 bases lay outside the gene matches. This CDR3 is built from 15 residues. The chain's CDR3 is CASSSPGQTSYEQYF. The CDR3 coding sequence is TGTGCCAGCAGCTCTCCGGGACAGACCTCCTACGAGCAGTACTTC.

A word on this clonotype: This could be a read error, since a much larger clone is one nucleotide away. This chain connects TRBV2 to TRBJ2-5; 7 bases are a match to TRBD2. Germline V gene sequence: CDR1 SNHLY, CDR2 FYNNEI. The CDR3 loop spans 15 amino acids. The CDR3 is CASSVAEGGSETRYF. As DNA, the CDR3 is TGTGCCAGCAGCGTAGCGGAGGGAGGGAGTGAGACCCGGTACTTC.

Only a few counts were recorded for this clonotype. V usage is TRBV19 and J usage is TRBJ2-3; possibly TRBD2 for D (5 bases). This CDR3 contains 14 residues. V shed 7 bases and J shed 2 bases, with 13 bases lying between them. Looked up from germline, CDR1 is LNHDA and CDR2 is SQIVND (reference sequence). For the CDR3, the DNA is TGTGCCAGTAACTCCGGGATCTTCACAGATACGCAGTATTTT. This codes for CASNSGIFTDTQYF.

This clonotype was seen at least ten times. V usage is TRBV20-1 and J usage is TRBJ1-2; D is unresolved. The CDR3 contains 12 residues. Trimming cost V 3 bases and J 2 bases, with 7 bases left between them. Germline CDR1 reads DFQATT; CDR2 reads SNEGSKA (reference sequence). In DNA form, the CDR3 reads TGCAGTGCTAGTAGGCCCAACTATGGCTACACCTTC. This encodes CSASRPNYGYTF.

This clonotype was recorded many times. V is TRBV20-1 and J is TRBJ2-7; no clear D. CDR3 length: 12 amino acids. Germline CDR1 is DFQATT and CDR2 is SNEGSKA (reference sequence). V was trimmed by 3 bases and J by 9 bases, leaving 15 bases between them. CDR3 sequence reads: CSASPPGSGQYF. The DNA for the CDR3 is TGCAGTGCTAGCCCCCCAGGTTCCGGGCAGTACTTC.

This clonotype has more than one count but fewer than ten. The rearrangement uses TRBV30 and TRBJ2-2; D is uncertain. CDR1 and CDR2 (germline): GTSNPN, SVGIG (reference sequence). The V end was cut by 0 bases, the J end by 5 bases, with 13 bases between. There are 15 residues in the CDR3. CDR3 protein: CAWSVDWSATGELFF. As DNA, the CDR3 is TGTGCCTGGAGTGTAGACTGGTCAGCGACCGGGGAGCTGTTTTTT. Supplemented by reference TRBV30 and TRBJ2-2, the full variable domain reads SQTIHQWPATLVQPVGSPLSLECTVEGTSNPNLYWYRQAAGRGLQLLFYSVGIGQISSEVPQNLSASRPQDRQFILSSKKLLLSDSGFYLCAWSVDWSATGELFFGEGSRLTVL.

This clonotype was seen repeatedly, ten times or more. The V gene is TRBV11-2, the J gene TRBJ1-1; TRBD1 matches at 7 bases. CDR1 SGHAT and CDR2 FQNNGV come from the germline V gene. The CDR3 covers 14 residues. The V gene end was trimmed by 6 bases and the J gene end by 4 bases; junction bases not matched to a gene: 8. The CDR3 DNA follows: TGTGCCAGCAGAAAAGGGGGCACTGGCACTGAAGCTTTCTTT. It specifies CASRKGGTGTEAFF.

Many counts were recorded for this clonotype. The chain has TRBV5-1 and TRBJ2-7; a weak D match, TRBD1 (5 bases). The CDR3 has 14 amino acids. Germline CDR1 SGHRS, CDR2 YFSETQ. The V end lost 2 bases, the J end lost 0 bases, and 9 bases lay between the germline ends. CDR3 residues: CASSLQVGSYEQYF. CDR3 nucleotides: TGCGCCAGCAGCTTACAGGTCGGCTCCTACGAGCAGTACTTC.

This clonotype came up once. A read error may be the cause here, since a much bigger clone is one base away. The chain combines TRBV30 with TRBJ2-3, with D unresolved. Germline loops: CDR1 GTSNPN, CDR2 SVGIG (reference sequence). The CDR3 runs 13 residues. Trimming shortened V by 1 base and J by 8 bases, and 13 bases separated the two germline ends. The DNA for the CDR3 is TGTGCCTGGAGTGACTCGGGTGCAGGTACGCAGTATTTT. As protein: CAWSDSGAGTQYF.

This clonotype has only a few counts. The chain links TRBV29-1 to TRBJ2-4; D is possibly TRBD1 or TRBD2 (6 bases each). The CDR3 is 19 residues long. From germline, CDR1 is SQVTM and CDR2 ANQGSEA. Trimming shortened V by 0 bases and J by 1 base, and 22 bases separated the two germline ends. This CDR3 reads CSVEDRGHRGFLAKNIQYF. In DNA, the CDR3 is TGCAGCGTTGAAGATCGGGGACACCGGGGGTTTCTGGCCAAAAACATTCAGTACTTC. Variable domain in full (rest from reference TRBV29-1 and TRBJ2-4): SAVISQKPSRDICQRGTSLTIQCQVDSQVTMMFWYRQQPGQSLTLIATANQGSEATYESGFVIDKFPISRPNLTFSTLTVSNMSPEDSSIYLCSVEDRGHRGFLAKNIQYFGAGTRLSVL.

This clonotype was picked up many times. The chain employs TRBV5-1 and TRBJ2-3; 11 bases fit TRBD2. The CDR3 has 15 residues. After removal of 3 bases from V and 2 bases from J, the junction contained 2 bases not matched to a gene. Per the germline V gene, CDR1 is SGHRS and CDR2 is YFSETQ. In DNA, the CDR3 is TGCGCCAGCAGCTCTAGCGGGAGGCCCACAGATACGCAGTATTTT. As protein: CASSSSGRPTDTQYF.